The rows below give T cell receptor beta chains drawn from one sample of a study of Graves' ophthalmopathy and Graves' hyperthyroidism. MiXCR was run by TCRdb on the multiplex PCR reads, yielding one entry per CDR3 protein. The sample contains 1 million to 1.3 million distinct CDR3 sequences, 36% of which appear only once. Input material: peripheral blood or thyroid tissue (not recorded which). The source of these receptors is an adult man with Graves' hyperthyroidism. Each CDR3 is given with its conserved first and last residue. D genes are given only for firm matches. The size of a clone is reported for some rows only, either as once, few or many, or as a class for expanded clones.

V	size	D	J	DNA	CDR3
TRBV2	many	.	TRBJ1-3	TGTGCCAGCAGTGAAGTGGGGTCTGGAAACACCATATATTTT	CASSEVGSGNTIYF
TRBV20-1	many	.	TRBJ2-5	TGCAGTGCCCGCTCCGAGACAAATGACAGGGAGACCCAGTACTTC	CSARSETNDRETQYF
TRBV27	few	TRBD2	TRBJ2-7	TGTGCCAGCAATCGACTAGCGGGAGTAGAAGAGCAGTACTTC	CASNRLAGVEEQYF
TRBV15	.	TRBD2	TRBJ2-7	TGTGCCACCAGCAGGGGGACTAGCGGGACCTACGAGCAGTACTTC	CATSRGTSGTYEQYF
TRBV5-1	.	TRBD1	TRBJ2-2	TGCGCCAGCAGCGCACTACGGGGACAGGACGGGGAGCTGTTTTTT	CASSALRGQDGELFF
TRBV29-1	few	.	TRBJ1-1	TGCAGCGTCAGGGAAGGGGCCGAAGCTTTCTTT	CSVREGAEAFF
TRBV27	many	TRBD1	TRBJ1-2	TGTGCCAGCAGACCAACAGGGGGCTATGGCTACACCTTC	CASRPTGGYGYTF
TRBV7-2	many	.	TRBJ1-1	TGTGCCAGCAGCTTGCAGGTACGGACTGAAGCTTTCTTT	CASSLQVRTEAFF
TRBV11-2	.	.	TRBJ2-2	TGTGCCAGCAGCTTAGAACCCCGGCAGGGCATTCGTTCCGGGGAGCTGTTTTTT	CASSLEPRQGIRSGELFF
TRBV5-8	.	TRBD1	TRBJ1-5	TGTGCCAGCAGCTTGGGACAGGGGGCGGGCCATAGCAATCAGCCCCAGCATTTT	CASSLGQGAGHSNQPQHF
TRBV5-4	few	TRBD1	TRBJ2-7	TGTGCCAGCAGCCCGTTTGGAGGACAGGGGAGCTCCTACGAGCAGTACTTC	CASSPFGGQGSSYEQYF
TRBV15	.	.	TRBJ1-5	TGTGCCACCAGCAGAGGCGAGGACGGGGCGGGGGGTCAGCCCCAGCATTTT	CATSRGEDGAGGQPQHF
TRBV5-1	few	.	TRBJ1-1	TGTGCCAGCAGCGCCAGACACGGTATGAACACTGAAGCTTTCTTT	CASSARHGMNTEAFF
TRBV7-9	.	.	TRBJ1-5	TGTGCCTGCAGCTTAGGGGCAAATCAGCCCCAGCATTTT	CACSLGANQPQHF
TRBV28	few	.	TRBJ1-1	TGTGCCAGCATCACGGGGGGGGTTGGGCTTCGAGGCACTGAAGCTTTCTTT	CASITGGVGLRGTEAFF
TRBV9	many	.	TRBJ2-6	TGTGCCAGCAGCGGTAGCGGTAAAGGGGGCGCTGGGGCCAACGTCCTGACTTTC	CASSGSGKGGAGANVLTF
TRBV5-1	many	.	TRBJ1-2	TGCGCCAGCAGCGTATACGGACAGAACTATGGCTACACCTTC	CASSVYGQNYGYTF
TRBV5-4	few	.	TRBJ1-1	TGTGCCAGCAGCTTTCGGGTGGGAGTGACTGAAGCTTTCTTT	CASSFRVGVTEAFF
TRBV7-9	many	.	TRBJ1-5	TGTGCCAGCAGCTTAGGCGCTGGGACTCCTCATCAGCCCCAGCATTTT	CASSLGAGTPHQPQHF
TRBV20-1	many	TRBD1	TRBJ2-7	TGCAGTGTCGGTCAGGGGGTGCGCGAGCAGTACTTC	CSVGQGVREQYF
TRBV15	many	.	TRBJ2-5	TGTGCCACCAACGACAGGAAGTACCAAGAGACCCAGTACTTC	CATNDRKYQETQYF
TRBV29-1	many	.	TRBJ2-7	TGCAGCGTCTCTGGCGGTTACGAGCAGTACTTC	CSVSGGYEQYF
TRBV7-9	.	.	TRBJ2-5	TGTGCCAGCAGCACGGGCCCCGCGGAGGAGACCCAGTACTTC	CASSTGPAEETQYF
TRBV7-8	.	.	TRBJ1-6	TGTGCCAGCAGCTTAGTACCCGGCAGTAATTCACCCCTCCACTTT	CASSLVPGSNSPLHF
TRBV7-9	many	TRBD2	TRBJ2-7	TGTGCCAGCAGCAACACGGGGGGATACGAGCAGTACTTC	CASSNTGGYEQYF
TRBV20-1	many	.	TRBJ1-1	TGCAGTGCTAGAGTGACAGGAGAAGCTTTCTTT	CSARVTGEAFF
TRBV25-1	once	.	TRBJ1-6	TGTGCTAGAGTTGGTTCAGGTTATAATTCACCCCTCCACTTT	CARVGSGYNSPLHF
TRBV12-3/TRBV12-4	many	.	TRBJ1-1	TGTGCCAGCACGTTTTGGGGCACGGGCACTGAAGCTTTCTTT	CASTFWGTGTEAFF
TRBV5-1	many	.	TRBJ1-3	TGCGCCAGCAGCTTGACGGCGGCGTCCTCTGGAAACACCATATATTTT	CASSLTAASSGNTIYF
TRBV10-3	.	.	TRBJ2-7	TGTGCCATCGGGAGGAACACCGGGGAGCAGTACTTC	CAIGRNTGEQYF
TRBV5-8	few	.	TRBJ2-7	TGTGCCAGCAGCAAAGACAGGAGGTTATCCTACGAGCAGTACTTC	CASSKDRRLSYEQYF
TRBV6-6	many	.	TRBJ1-2	TGTGCCAGCAGCCCCGGACCAGGCTATGGCTACACCTTC	CASSPGPGYGYTF
TRBV7-2	.	TRBD1	TRBJ2-7	TGCGCCAGCAGCCAATTGACCCGGGACAGCGATACCTACGAGCAGTACTTC	CASSQLTRDSDTYEQYF
TRBV14	.	TRBD2	TRBJ2-3	TGTGCCAGCAGCTTACTAGCGGGAGGACTCACAGATACGCAGTATTTT	CASSLLAGGLTDTQYF
TRBV7-2	.	TRBD1	TRBJ2-5	TGCGCCAGCAGCCAAGCAGGGGGCACGGAGACCCAGTACTTC	CASSQAGGTETQYF
TRBV12-3/TRBV12-4	few	.	TRBJ2-7	TGTGCCAGCAGTTTTTTTCTGTACCAGGGAGGCGAGCAGTACTTC	CASSFFLYQGGEQYF
TRBV7-9	.	TRBD1	TRBJ2-5	TGTGCCAGCAGCTCTACCGGACAGGGGAAAGGGACCCAGTACTTC	CASSSTGQGKGTQYF
TRBV5-1	.	TRBD1	TRBJ2-2	TGCGCCAGCAGGCGGACCGGGACAGGGGGTGACCGGTCCGGGGAGCTGTTTTTT	CASRRTGTGGDRSGELFF
TRBV20-1	.	TRBD2	TRBJ2-2	TGCAGTGCTAGAAGTCTAGCGGGAGATACCGGGGAGCTGTTTTTT	CSARSLAGDTGELFF
TRBV7-6	many	.	TRBJ2-7	TGTGCCAGCAGCTTAGAAAGCAGGGGATACGAGCAGTACTTC	CASSLESRGYEQYF
TRBV12-3/TRBV12-4	.	TRBD2	TRBJ2-7	TGTGCCAGCAGTTTCAGTCTAGCGGGGGCCAACTCCTACGAGCAGTACTTC	CASSFSLAGANSYEQYF
TRBV7-2	many	.	TRBJ1-1	TGTGCCAGCAGCCGACGGAGGGACACTGAAGCTTTCTTT	CASSRRRDTEAFF
TRBV20-1	few	.	TRBJ2-7	TGCAGTGCCCAGGGGGGGGTGGGGGTCTACGAGCAGTACTTC	CSAQGGVGVYEQYF
TRBV5-1	many	TRBD2	TRBJ2-2	TGCGCCAGCAGCTCGTCGGGACTAAGGCGCTACGGGGAGCTGTTTTTT	CASSSSGLRRYGELFF
TRBV28	.	TRBD1	TRBJ1-4	TGTGCCAGCAGCAGCGCCGGGACAGGGCTTAATGAAAAACTGTTTTTT	CASSSAGTGLNEKLFF
TRBV2	few	TRBD2	TRBJ2-2	TGTGCCAGCAGTCTAGCGGGAGGGATCACCGGGGAGCTGTTTTTT	CASSLAGGITGELFF
TRBV10-2	.	TRBD2	TRBJ2-5	TGCGCCAGCAACCTAGGACTAGCGGGACAAGAGACCCAGTACTTC	CASNLGLAGQETQYF
TRBV7-2	many	.	TRBJ2-7	TGTGCCAGCAGCCTAAGGGAAATCTACGAGCAGTACTTC	CASSLREIYEQYF
TRBV10-3	.	.	TRBJ2-2	TGTGCCATCGCGCAGGGGACTGGGGAGCTGTTTTTT	CAIAQGTGELFF
TRBV10-3	many	.	TRBJ2-7	TGTGCCACCGGGGGTTACAGCTACGAGCAGTACTTC	CATGGYSYEQYF
TRBV10-2	.	.	TRBJ2-5	TGCGCCAGCACCCGGTACCAAGAGACCCAGTACTTC	CASTRYQETQYF
TRBV9	many	TRBD1	TRBJ1-5	TGTGCCAGCAGCCCGACAGGGGGAAGTGCCCAGCATTTT	CASSPTGGSAQHF
TRBV12-3/TRBV12-4	.	TRBD2	TRBJ2-2	TGTGCCAGCAGTTACCCCCCGGGACTAGCTTCCGGGGAGCTGTTTTTT	CASSYPPGLASGELFF
TRBV7-2	.	TRBD1	TRBJ1-1	TGTGCCAGCAGGGGACAGGGCCTCTTCCCCGAAGCTTTCTTT	CASRGQGLFPEAFF
TRBV10-2	many	.	TRBJ1-1	TGCGCCAGCAGTGGAAATGCTGAAGCTTTCTTT	CASSGNAEAFF